Presented here are 24 T cell receptor beta chains from one specimen sequenced in a study of technical replicates of blood from a handful of donors. Sequencing used immunoSEQ multiplex PCR; TCRdb keeps in-frame clones, though not all of them. There are tens of thousands of clones in the sample; 80% to 90% occur only once, and roughly 4.5% lies in the top ten. Sequencing was done on a sample of PBMCs. These receptors were collected from a human donor in good health. Some clones in this sample may be carry-over from other donors' samples.

The chain uses TRBV18 and TRBJ1-6; D not certain. CDR1 is KGHSH and CDR2 is LQKENI in the germline V gene. Trimming pared 2 bases from V and 5 bases from J, leaving 19 bases between. The CDR3 loop spans 18 amino acids. The DNA of the CDR3 is TGTGCCAGCTCACCAGTGGTTTTTACAGTCCGGAATAATTCACCCCTCCACTTT. This encodes CASSPVVFTVRNNSPLHF.

The chain has TRBV5-1 and TRBJ2-1, with 9 bases matching TRBD2. CDR1 and CDR2 (germline): SGHRS, YFSETQ. The CDR3 length is 18 residues. V lost 1 base and J lost 5; bases outside the gene matches: 13. The CDR3 sequence is CASSLWRVGGRAHNEQFF. The CDR3 region has the DNA TGCGCCAGCAGCTTGTGGCGGGTGGGCGGGAGGGCCCACAATGAGCAGTTCTTC.

The V and J genes are TRBV5-6 and TRBJ2-2; 10 bases fit TRBD1. The CDR3 extends over 16 amino acids. Per the germline V gene, CDR1 is SGHDT and CDR2 is YYEEEE. Trimming at V came to 2 bases and at J to 5 bases, leaving 6 bases not matched to a gene. The chain's CDR3 is CASSLRDRGSTGELFF. The CDR3 region has the DNA TGTGCCAGCAGCTTACGGGACAGGGGATCTACCGGGGAGCTGTTTTTT.

Only one count was recorded for this clone. The V and J genes are TRBV11-1 and TRBJ2-7, with 7 bases lining up with TRBD2. After removal of 5 bases from V and 2 bases from J, the junction contained 6 bases not matched to a gene. CDR3 length: 14 amino acids. CDR1 and CDR2 from the germline V gene are SGHAT and FQDESV (reference sequence). The DNA of the CDR3 is TGTGCCAGCAGCCATCGCGGGGGAACCTACGAGCAGTACTTC. As protein: CASSHRGGTYEQYF.

The chain links TRBV4-2 to TRBJ2-5; D is perhaps TRBD2 (6 bases). Trimming stripped 2 bases from V and 5 bases from J, with 15 bases between. The CDR3 spans 15 residues. Germline values: CDR1 LGHNA, CDR2 YNFKEQ. Here the CDR3 reads CASSQSLGGGETQYF. DNA for the CDR3: TGTGCCAGCAGCCAATCCCTCGGTGGGGGGGAGACCCAGTACTTC.

The chain employs TRBV29-1 and TRBJ2-7, with no clear D. V shed 4 bases and J shed 2 bases, with 6 bases lying between them. This CDR3 has 11 amino acids. Germline CDR1 and CDR2: SQVTM and ANQGSEA. The CDR3 DNA reads TGCAGCGTTGTATTTACCTACGAGCAGTACTTC. This translates into CSVVFTYEQYF.

This rearrangement joins TRBV10-3 to TRBJ2-1; 11 bases are shared with TRBD2. V dropped 8 bases and J dropped 10; count of bases not matched to a gene: 10. Germline values: CDR1 ENHRY, CDR2 SYGVKD. This CDR3 region has 14 residues. The CDR3 loop is CAIGGTSGGGEQFF. DNA for the CDR3: TGTGCCATCGGGGGGACTAGCGGAGGGGGGGAGCAGTTCTTC.

This clone was observed once. The chain links TRBV5-1 to TRBJ2-1; TRBD2 matches 8 bases. CDR3 size: 15 residues. Germline V CDR1 and CDR2: SGHRS, YFSETQ. The J segment lost 4 bases and the V segment lost 4 bases, leaving 7 bases of the junction unmatched. This chain's CDR3 is CASSEGTSRYNEQFF. CDR3 DNA sequence: TGCGCCAGCAGCGAGGGGACTAGTCGTTACAATGAGCAGTTCTTC.

The gene calls are TRBV6-5 and TRBJ2-7; D may be TRBD1 (6 bases). V was clipped by 5 bases and J by 4 bases, with 18 bases between them. Looked up from germline, CDR1 is MNHEY and CDR2 is SVGAGI. The CDR3 is 15 residues long. CDR3 coding DNA: TGTGCCAGCAGTACCGACAGGTTACGAGGATACGAGCAGTACTTC. This sequence encodes CASSTDRLRGYEQYF.

The gene calls are TRBV7-2 and TRBJ2-5; 16 bases agree with TRBD2. Trimming at V came to 5 bases and at J to 5 bases, leaving 8 bases not matched to a gene. The CDR3 contains 17 residues. Germline CDR1 and CDR2: SGHTA and FQGNSA. The CDR3, as DNA: TGTGCCAGCAGCATTCGACTGGGACTAGCGGGGGGGGAGACCCAGTACTTC. It specifies CASSIRLGLAGGETQYF.

In its sample, this clone was seen once. The V and J genes are TRBV5-6 and TRBJ2-7; D possibly corresponds to TRBD2 (6 bases). The CDR3 consists of 14 residues. Trimming removed 0 bases at V and 2 bases at J, with 9 bases between. Germline V gene data show CDR1 as SGHDT and CDR2 as YYEEEE. CDR3 DNA: TGTGCCAGCAGCTTGGCGGGGGTCCCCTACGAGCAGTACTTC. The encoded protein is CASSLAGVPYEQYF.

V gene TRBV7-3 combines with J gene TRBJ2-3, with 9 bases that match TRBD2. The trim removed 2 bases at V and 3 bases at J, leaving 6 bases unmatched. CDR3 length equals 16 residues. The V gene's germline CDR1 is SGHTA and CDR2 FQGTGA. The CDR3 nucleotides read TGTGCCAGCAGCTTACTACCCGCGGGAGGGACAGATACGCAGTATTTT. Amino acid sequence: CASSLLPAGGTDTQYF.

V and J are TRBV7-9 and TRBJ2-7; D is possibly TRBD2 (6 bases). The CDR3 spans 13 residues. Germline assignment: CDR1 SEHNR and CDR2 FQNEAQ (reference sequence). V lost 1 base, J lost 4 bases, and 8 bases lay in between. CDR3 sequence (DNA): TGTGCCAGCAGCTTAGATCGGGGGTACGAGCAGTACTTC. Its translation is CASSLDRGYEQYF.

This chain connects TRBV18 to TRBJ2-3; 14 bases line up with TRBD2. J was trimmed by 7 bases and V by 3 bases; bases with no gene match: 6. Germline CDR1 reads KGHSH; CDR2 reads LQKENI. This CDR3 has 16 amino acids. The CDR3 nucleotides read TGTGCCAGCTCACCCGGGACTAGCGGGAGTAGAAATACGCAGTATTTT. This codes for CASSPGTSGSRNTQYF.

The chain links TRBV2 to TRBJ2-1; 7 bases match TRBD2. J lost 9 bases, V lost 6 bases, and 11 bases had no gene match. The germline V gene has CDR1 SNHLY and CDR2 FYNNEI. There are 14 residues in the CDR3. CDR3 DNA sequence: TGTGCCAGCAGCTTGTTTGCGGGAGTAATTGAGCAGTTCTTC. Amino acid sequence: CASSLFAGVIEQFF.

The chain is built from TRBV23-1 and TRBJ2-3; a weak D match, TRBD2 (6 bases). TRBV23-1 is noted as an ORF with a role that remains uncertain. This CDR3 has 15 residues. Trimming took off 6 bases at V and 0 bases at J, with 13 bases between the two ends. The CDR3 DNA reads TGCGCCAGCAGCCCTAGCGCTACTAGCACAGATACGCAGTATTTT. Encoded protein: CASSPSATSTDTQYF.

This rearrangement joins TRBV11-3 to TRBJ2-3, with 10 nucleotides matching TRBD2. The CDR3 has 17 amino acids. Looked up from germline, CDR1 is SGHNT and CDR2 is YENEEA. V shed 5 bases, J shed 3 bases, and the junction held 11 bases outside the gene matches. The CDR3 here is CASSRERGGLGTDTQYF. The DNA for the CDR3 is TGTGCCAGCAGCAGGGAGCGGGGGGGCTTAGGAACAGATACGCAGTATTTT.

This clone showed up just a few times. V usage is TRBV5-8 and J usage is TRBJ2-5, with D possibly being TRBD1 (6 bases). CDR3 length: 13 residues. Trimming removed 2 bases from V and 3 bases from J, with 8 bases in between. CDR1 is SGHTS and CDR2 is YDEGEE in the germline V gene. CDR3: CASSLTGKETQYF. In DNA, the CDR3 is TGTGCCAGCAGCTTAACAGGGAAAGAGACCCAGTACTTC. Full variable domain (rest looked up from reference TRBV5-8 and TRBJ2-5): EAGVTQSPTHLIKTRGQQATLRCSPISGHTSVYWYQQALGLGLQFLLWYDEGEERNRGNFPPRFSGRQFPNYSSELNVNALELEDSALYLCASSLTGKETQYFGPGTRLLVL.

With regard to this clone: This sample also contains other DNA sequences that code for the same CDR3. V gene TRBV15 combines with J gene TRBJ1-4; D perhaps matches TRBD1 (6 bases). CDR1 is LNHNV, CDR2 YYDKDF, per germline (reference sequence). This CDR3 has 14 amino acids. Trimming took off 2 bases at V and 3 bases at J, with 7 bases between the two ends. CDR3 protein: CATSRQGSNEKLFF. In DNA, the CDR3 is TGTGCCACCAGCAGACAGGGGTCTAATGAAAAACTGTTTTTT.

The chain is built from TRBV5-5 and TRBJ2-7, with TRBD2 matching over 7 bases. Germline V gene sequence: CDR1 SGHKS, CDR2 YYEKEE (reference sequence). V lost 3 bases to trimming and J lost 0 bases; unmatched junction nucleotides: 12. This CDR3 has 17 residues. CDR3 sequence reads: CASSSLGPRGSSYEQYF. The CDR3 DNA reads as TGTGCCAGCAGCTCCCTTGGGCCGCGGGGGAGCTCCTACGAGCAGTACTTC.

Concerning this clone: This sample also contains other DNA sequences that code for the same CDR3. The CDR3 bases are TGTGCCAGTAGTATCGGGACTAGCGGGACCTACGAGCAGTACTTC. Its protein is CASSIGTSGTYEQYF. The V gene is TRBV19, the J gene TRBJ2-7; TRBD2 matches at 13 bases. Germline V gene lookup returns CDR1 LNHDA and CDR2 SQIVND (reference sequence). Trimming removed 3 bases from V and 2 bases from J; junction bases left unmatched: 1. The CDR3 runs 15 residues.

V and J are TRBV29-1 and TRBJ2-3, with 7 bases matching TRBD1. Germline assignment: CDR1 SQVTM and CDR2 ANQGSEA. The CDR3 runs 13 residues. Trimming took 4 bases from V and 4 from J; bases not matched to a gene: 5. CDR3 sequence: CSVGRGNPDTQYF. The CDR3, as DNA: TGCAGCGTTGGCAGGGGGAACCCAGATACGCAGTATTTT.

J is TRBJ1-6 and V is TRBV4-2; D is uncertain. Germline V CDR1 and CDR2: LGHNA, YNFKEQ. Trimming took off 0 bases at V and 4 bases at J, with 7 bases between the two ends. This CDR3 has 15 amino acids. CDR3 DNA: TGTGCCAGCAGCCAAGAGTTACTTTATAATTCACCCCTCCACTTT. Encoded protein: CASSQELLYNSPLHF.

Here the CDR3 reads CASSLGQGPYEQYF. DNA of the CDR3: TGTGCCAGCAGCTTAGGACAGGGGCCCTACGAGCAGTACTTC. The genes are TRBV11-2 and TRBJ2-7, with TRBD1 matching over 8 bases. In germline, CDR1 is SGHAT, CDR2 FQNNGV. The CDR3 length is 14 residues. V shed 1 base, J shed 2 bases, and the junction held 1 base outside the gene matches. The whole variable domain, filled in from reference TRBV11-2 and TRBJ2-7, reads EAGVAQSPRYKIIEKRQSVAFWCNPISGHATLYWYQQILGQGPKLLIQFQNNGVVDDSQLPKDRFSAERLKGVDSTLKIQPAKLEDSAVYLCASSLGQGPYEQYFGPGTRLTVT.